The 29 T cell receptor beta chains given below trace back to one sample, sequenced in a study of cytomegalovirus exposure and HLA in healthy donors. Researchers ran the PCR with 60 Vbeta and 13 Jbeta primers. Profiled with immunoSEQ multiplex PCR; TCRdb holds only in-frame clones, not every one. The table has approximately 120,000 clones, approximately 80% seen once. The material sequenced was PBMCs. The receptors stem from a man between 40 and 49 years old in good health and CMV-seropositive.

The gene calls are TRBV7-9 and TRBJ2-1; D ambiguous. This CDR3 region has 12 residues. CDR1 SEHNR and CDR2 FQNEAQ come from the germline V gene (reference sequence). V shed 3 bases and J shed 9 bases, with 9 bases lying between them. The CDR3 DNA reads TGTGCCAGCAGCTTTTTTCTCGGTGAGCAGTTCTTC. Its protein product is CASSFFLGEQFF. The full variable domain, completed using reference TRBV7-9 and TRBJ2-1, is DTGVSQNPRHKITKRGQNVTFRCDPISEHNRLYWYRQTLGQGPEFLTYFQNEAQLEKSRLLSDRFSAERPKGSFSTLEIQRTEQGDSAMYLCASSFFLGEQFFGPGTRLTVL.

The chain uses TRBV28 and TRBJ1-4; D may be TRBD1 (5 bases). There are 14 residues in the CDR3. The V end was cut by 6 bases, the J end by 7 bases, with 15 bases between. Per the germline V gene, CDR1 is MDHEN and CDR2 is SYDVKM. CDR3 amino acids: CASRRQGSPEKLFF. The CDR3 coding sequence is TGTGCCAGCAGGCGGCAGGGTTCTCCTGAAAAACTGTTTTTT.

This clone was recorded only once. The chain carries TRBV6-4 and TRBJ2-6; 7 positions agree with TRBD2. The CDR3 has 16 amino acids. CDR1 is MRHNA, CDR2 SNTAGT, per germline. V gave up 6 bases and J gave up 2 bases; unmatched junction bases: 7. CDR3 DNA sequence: TGTGCCAGCAGCGCCGGGGCGGGGGCTGGGGCCAACGTCCTGACTTTC. It specifies CASSAGAGAGANVLTF.

This clone has more than one count but fewer than ten. Other DNA sequences in the same sample also yield this CDR3. This sequence joins TRBV5-1 and TRBJ1-3; no definite D call. Germline assignment: CDR1 SGHRS and CDR2 YFSETQ. V was pared by 3 bases and J by 0 bases, with 10 bases between. The CDR3 loop spans 15 amino acids. The CDR3 sequence: CASSWEGGSGNTIYF. CDR3 DNA: TGCGCCAGCAGCTGGGAGGGCGGCTCTGGAAACACCATATATTTT. Complete variable domain (other parts from reference TRBV5-1 and TRBJ1-3): KAGVTQTPRYLIKTRGQQVTLSCSPISGHRSVSWYQQTPGQGLQFLFEYFSETQRNKGNFPGRFSGRQFSNSRSEMNVSTLELGDSALYLCASSWEGGSGNTIYFGEGSWLTVV.

V is TRBV14 and J is TRBJ2-1; TRBD1 aligns across 9 bases. The CDR3 spans 15 residues. Per the germline V gene, CDR1 is SGHDN and CDR2 is FVKESK. Germline trimming cut 4 bases from V and 8 bases from J; bases unmatched to any gene: 9. The CDR3: CASSLLGQGNDEQFF. The CDR3 DNA sequence: TGTGCCAGCAGCCTACTGGGACAGGGTAACGATGAGCAGTTCTTC.

This chain uses TRBV5-8 with TRBJ2-2, with 9 nucleotides matching TRBD1. This CDR3 is built from 16 residues. CDR1 is SGHTS, CDR2 YDEGEE, per germline. V trimming: 3 bases; J trimming: 7 bases; junction bases outside the gene matches: 10. The CDR3 bases are TGTGCCAGCAGCTATAAGAAGGGACAGGGTTTCGGGGAGCTGTTTTTT. It codes for CASSYKKGQGFGELFF.

As concerns this clone: Compared with germline, one end of the junction differs, possibly owing to a read error. The rearrangement joins TRBV7-9 to TRBJ1-5; the D is unclear. Germline-derived CDR1 and CDR2 are SEHNR and FQNEAQ (reference sequence). The CDR3 loop spans 15 amino acids. CDR3 region: CSSSLGGFGNQPQHF. In nucleotides, the CDR3 is TGTTCCAGCAGCTTAGGAGGGTTCGGCAATCAGCCCCAGCATTTT. Complete variable domain (other parts from reference TRBV7-9 and TRBJ1-5): DTGVSQNPRHKITKRGQNVTFRCDPISEHNRLYWYRQTLGQGPEFLTYFQNEAQLEKSRLLSDRFSAERPKGSFSTLEIQRTEQGDSAMYLCSSSLGGFGNQPQHFGDGTRLSIL.

The chain uses TRBV5-1 and TRBJ2-1; TRBD2 aligns across 10 bases. Germline CDR1 SGHRS, CDR2 YFSETQ. Unmatched junction bases numbered 3, after V lost 2 bases and J lost 4 bases. The CDR3 runs 15 residues. The CDR3 spells CASSFLAGEYNEQFF. The CDR3 DNA is TGCGCCAGCAGCTTCCTAGCGGGGGAGTACAATGAGCAGTTCTTC.

The J gene is TRBJ1-3, the V gene TRBV7-2, with TRBD1 matching 7 bases. CDR3 length: 17 amino acids. J lost 2 bases, V lost 1 base, and 8 bases had no gene match. The V gene's germline CDR1 is SGHTA and CDR2 FQGNSA. CDR3 DNA: TGTGCCAGCAGCTTAGAAGGGGGCAGGGTGGCTGGAAACACCATATATTTT. Translated, it gives CASSLEGGRVAGNTIYF. Full variable domain (rest looked up from reference TRBV7-2 and TRBJ1-3): GAGVSQSPSNKVTEKGKDVELRCDPISGHTALYWYRQSLGQGLEFLIYFQGNSAPDKSGLPSDRFSAERTGGSVSTLTIQRTQQEDSAVYLCASSLEGGRVAGNTIYFGEGSWLTVV.

The rearrangement joins TRBV5-1 to TRBJ2-5, with D tentatively TRBD1 (6 bases). Germline V lookup: CDR1 SGHRS, CDR2 YFSETQ. CDR3 length: 15 amino acids. V was pared by 0 bases and J by 4 bases, with 13 bases between. CDR3 coding DNA: TGCGCCAGCAGCTTGGCCCCTGGGGGCAGAGAGACCCAGTACTTC. This encodes CASSLAPGGRETQYF.

The chain carries TRBV18 and TRBJ1-1; D gene ambiguous. The CDR3 runs 14 residues. The germline gives CDR1 KGHSH, CDR2 LQKENI. V was trimmed by 7 bases and J by 4 bases, leaving 16 bases between them. CDR3 sequence reads: CASYSEGGSTEAFF. DNA for the CDR3: TGTGCCAGCTACAGTGAGGGAGGGAGCACTGAAGCTTTCTTT.

This clone came up a few times. V and J are TRBV6-1 and TRBJ1-5; D call uncertain. This CDR3 contains 13 residues. Between the trimmed V and J ends, which lost 8 bases and 1 base, there was a span of 9 bases. Germline V gene data show CDR1 as MNHNS and CDR2 as SASEGT. The CDR3 DNA reads TGTGCCAGCGACACAGCAAGCAATCAGCCCCAGCATTTT. Its translation is CASDTASNQPQHF.

V and J are TRBV9 and TRBJ1-2; D is perhaps TRBD1 (5 bases). The CDR3 loop spans 16 amino acids. The germline CDR1 and CDR2 sequences are SGDLS and YYNGEE. Deletions cut 4 bases from V and 8 bases from J, with 24 bases between. CDR3 residues: CASSSRAGGFVEGYTF. The CDR3 nucleotides read TGTGCCAGCAGCTCTCGGGCCGGGGGATTTGTAGAAGGCTACACCTTC.

The J gene is TRBJ1-5, the V gene TRBV23-1, with D possibly TRBD1 on 5 matching bases. TRBV23-1 has ORF status, its function being uncertain. Deletions cut 2 bases from V and 0 bases from J, with 11 bases between. CDR3 size: 16 residues. In DNA form, the CDR3 reads TGCGCCAGCAGTCAACCCGACAGAGATAGCAATCAGCCCCAGCATTTT. Translated, it gives CASSQPDRDSNQPQHF.

This clone occurred a few times. The gene calls are TRBV27 and TRBJ2-7; D might be TRBD2 (7 bases). This CDR3 is built from 13 residues. Germline V CDR1 and CDR2: MNHEY, SMNVEV (reference sequence). V shed 1 base and J shed 5 bases, with 9 bases lying between them. For the CDR3, the DNA is TGTGCCAGCAGTTTATTGGGGGGGCACGAGCAGTACTTC. It specifies CASSLLGGHEQYF.

The chain employs TRBV19 and TRBJ2-1; maybe TRBD2 (5 bases). The CDR3 loop spans 14 amino acids. V dropped 4 bases and J dropped 0 bases, with 7 bases sitting between them. Looked up from germline, CDR1 is LNHDA and CDR2 is SQIVND (reference sequence). This CDR3 reads CASSSRGSYNEQFF. The CDR3 DNA reads as TGTGCCAGTAGTAGCCGGGGCTCCTACAATGAGCAGTTCTTC.

The genes are TRBV27 and TRBJ2-1; 10 bases match TRBD2. J gave up 9 bases and V 2 bases, and 7 bases lay outside the gene matches. This CDR3 spans 15 amino acids. CDR1 and CDR2 from the germline V gene are MNHEY and SMNVEV (reference sequence). The CDR3 region is CASSLQRGGRGEQFF. The CDR3 DNA sequence: TGTGCCAGCAGTTTACAGCGGGGGGGCCGAGGTGAGCAGTTCTTC.

The V and J genes are TRBV30 and TRBJ2-5, with D tentatively TRBD1 (7 bases). Germline CDR1 is GTSNPN and CDR2 is SVGIG (reference sequence). V shed 2 bases and J shed 2 bases, with 15 bases lying between them. This CDR3 contains 15 residues. The CDR3 nucleotides are TGTGCCTGGAGTCGTTCAGGGGGGACTCAAGAGACCCAGTACTTC. The encoded protein is CAWSRSGGTQETQYF. The variable domain in full, with the rest retrieved from reference TRBV30 and TRBJ2-5, is SQTIHQWPATLVQPVGSPLSLECTVEGTSNPNLYWYRQAAGRGLQLLFYSVGIGQISSEVPQNLSASRPQDRQFILSSKKLLLSDSGFYLCAWSRSGGTQETQYFGPGTRLLVL.

The chain employs TRBV29-1 and TRBJ1-1, with 7 positions matching TRBD1. The CDR3 is made up of 12 amino acids. Germline loops: CDR1 SQVTM, CDR2 ANQGSEA. Losses at the gene ends were 7 bases for V and 6 bases for J; bases not matched to a gene: 8. This CDR3 is CSGGDSWPEAFF. For the CDR3, the DNA is TGCAGCGGCGGGGACAGCTGGCCTGAAGCTTTCTTT.

This CDR3 is CASSMELRGTYEQYF. The DNA for the CDR3 is TGTGCCAGTAGTATGGAGTTGCGAGGGACCTACGAGCAGTACTTC. The chain uses TRBV19 and TRBJ2-7; a possible D gene is TRBD2 (5 bases). Germline-derived CDR1 and CDR2 are LNHDA and SQIVND (reference sequence). The CDR3 contains 15 residues. V was pared by 3 bases and J by 2 bases, with 14 bases between.

The V call is TRBV5-1, the J call TRBJ2-5; possibly TRBD2 for D (5 bases). V lost 4 bases, J lost 3 bases, and 19 bases lay in between. The CDR3 consists of 16 residues. Germline V gene data show CDR1 as SGHRS and CDR2 as YFSETQ. The DNA of the CDR3 is TGCGCCAGCAGCACATTCGGTCTAATGAGGGAAGAGACCCAGTACTTC. Translating it yields CASSTFGLMREETQYF.

The chain carries TRBV15 and TRBJ2-7; D uncertain. The length of the CDR3 is 15 residues. V was clipped by 6 bases and J by 0 bases, with 15 bases between them. Germline assignment: CDR1 LNHNV and CDR2 YYDKDF (reference sequence). CDR3 amino acids: CATSYFAQSSYEQYF. CDR3 DNA: TGTGCCACCAGTTACTTCGCTCAAAGCTCCTACGAGCAGTACTTC.

This sequence joins TRBV2 and TRBJ2-5; no reliable D call. Deletions cut 2 bases from V and 3 bases from J, with 19 bases between. The CDR3 is 17 amino acids. Germline values: CDR1 SNHLY, CDR2 FYNNEI. CDR3 nucleotides: TGTGCCAGCAGTGAACAATCGTCAGGTAATCCGGAAGAGACCCAGTACTTC. Its translation is CASSEQSSGNPEETQYF.

The chain uses TRBV4-3 and TRBJ1-2; D is ambiguous. The CDR3 sequence is 16 residues long. Germline loops: CDR1 LGHNA, CDR2 YSLEER. The V end was cut by 0 bases, the J end by 4 bases, with 15 bases between. CDR3 residues: CASSQDVQAKAYGYTF. The CDR3 DNA is TGCGCCAGCAGCCAAGATGTGCAGGCGAAGGCCTATGGCTACACCTTC.

CDR3 bases: TGCAGCGTTGAAGACGGGATTATCAATGAGCAGTTCTTC. It specifies CSVEDGIINEQFF. The V and J genes are TRBV29-1 and TRBJ2-1; D is possibly TRBD2 (5 bases). The CDR3 runs 13 residues. Germline CDR1 SQVTM, CDR2 ANQGSEA. Trimming removed 0 bases from V and 6 bases from J, with 9 bases in between.

This clone was detected only a few times. The chain couples TRBV4-3 to TRBJ2-2; D perhaps matches TRBD1 (6 bases). CDR3 length: 15 residues. V lost 1 base and J 6 bases, leaving 12 bases between the germline ends. In germline, CDR1 is LGHNA, CDR2 YSLEER. The CDR3: CASSQVSGVAGELFF. In DNA form, the CDR3 reads TGCGCCAGCAGCCAAGTCTCAGGGGTTGCCGGGGAGCTGTTTTTT.

V usage is TRBV9 and J usage is TRBJ1-5; D not certain. Trimming pared 0 bases from V and 4 bases from J, leaving 11 bases between. This CDR3 has 15 amino acids. The germline gives CDR1 SGDLS, CDR2 YYNGEE. CDR3 protein: CASSVGEGKNQPQHF. CDR3 nucleotide sequence: TGTGCCAGCAGCGTAGGGGAGGGAAAAAATCAGCCCCAGCATTTT.

The chain has TRBV28 and TRBJ1-1; perhaps TRBD1 as D (6 bases). The germline gives CDR1 MDHEN, CDR2 SYDVKM. V was shortened by 9 bases and J by 0 bases, with 20 bases between the two germline ends. There are 16 residues in the CDR3. CDR3 amino acids: CASPNGAGGLNTEAFF. CDR3 DNA sequence: TGTGCCAGTCCTAATGGAGCGGGGGGCCTGAACACTGAAGCTTTCTTT.

The rearrangement links TRBV19 to TRBJ1-1, with 7 positions matching TRBD1. CDR3 length: 16 amino acids. Per germline, CDR1 LNHDA and CDR2 SQIVND (reference sequence). V trimming: 3 bases; J trimming: 4 bases; junction bases outside the gene matches: 11. For the CDR3, the DNA is TGTGCCAGTAGTATTGACAGGGAGCCTGAGAGCACTGAAGCTTTCTTT. Protein sequence: CASSIDREPESTEAFF. Filled out from reference TRBV19 and TRBJ1-1, the complete variable domain reads DGGITQSPKYLFRKEGQNVTLSCEQNLNHDAMYWYRQDPGQGLRLIYYSQIVNDFQKGDIAEGYSVSREKKESFPLTVTSAQKNPTAFYLCASSIDREPESTEAFFGQGTRLTVV.